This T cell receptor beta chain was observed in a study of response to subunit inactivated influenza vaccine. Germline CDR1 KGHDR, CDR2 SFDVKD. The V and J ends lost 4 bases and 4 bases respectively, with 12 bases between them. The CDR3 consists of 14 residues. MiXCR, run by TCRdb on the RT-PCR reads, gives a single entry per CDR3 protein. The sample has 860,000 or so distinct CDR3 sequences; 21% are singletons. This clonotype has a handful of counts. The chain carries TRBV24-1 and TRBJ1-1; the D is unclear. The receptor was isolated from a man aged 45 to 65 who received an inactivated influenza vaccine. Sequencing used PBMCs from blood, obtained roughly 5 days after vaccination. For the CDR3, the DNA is TGTGCCACCAGTGACCCCGGACGGTCCACTGAAGCTTTCTTT. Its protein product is CATSDPGRSTEAFF.